This T cell receptor beta chain was profiled in a study of CD8 T cells in ankylosing spondylitis. This clonotype was seen only a few times. Its antigen is still unknown. The junction had 4 bases not matched to a gene; V was cut back by 0 bases and J by 2 bases. Per germline, CDR1 SGHRS and CDR2 YFSETQ. This CDR3 comprises 18 residues. TCRdb independently ran MiXCR on the 5' RACE reads; one entry per CDR3 protein. The profile shows hundreds of thousands of distinct CDR3 sequences, about a fifth of them singletons. General study results and limits: Significant enrichment of disease-linked clones was reported in matched ankylosing spondylitis synovial fluid. Those disease-linked clones were CD8+; they were also relatively rare in peripheral blood.

This sequence joins TRBV5-1 and TRBJ2-2; 13 bases align to TRBD2. The receptor was isolated from a female donor with ankylosing spondylitis or in good health (not recorded which). The sample consisted of blood, either unsorted or a sorted T cell fraction (not recorded which). The CDR3 nucleotides are TGCGCCAGCAGCTTGGTTGGACTAGCGGGAGCTAACACCGGGGAGCTGTTTTTT. This sequence encodes CASSLVGLAGANTGELFF.